The TCR beta chain described here comes from a study of cytomegalovirus exposure and HLA in healthy donors. Study findings and constraints: Most sequenced TCRs were rare (though some public TCRs occurred in many donors). There were a few CMV-associated chains whose specificity for CMV antigens was confirmed in vitro. As was reported, the HLA-A and HLA-B alleles of most subjects were accurately predicted from TCR beta sequences.

The PCR made use of 60 Vbeta and 13 Jbeta primers. TCRdb's copy holds only in-frame clones and misses some; the assay was immunoSEQ multiplex PCR. The sample has some 190,000 clones, roughly 77% seen once. The CDR3 is 16 amino acids. CDR1 is LNHDA, CDR2 SQIVND, per germline (reference sequence). The V end lost 3 bases, the J end lost 4 bases, and 18 bases lay between the germline ends. At collection, donors were nominally healthy, but unrecorded immune exposures were probable. This clone has just one count. The antigen is unknown. This receptor was obtained from a woman aged 25 to 39 in good health and CMV-seropositive. This chain links TRBV19 with TRBJ2-5, with a possible D match to TRBD2 (6 bases). Material for sequencing was PBMCs. The CDR3 spells CASSMRRAWGTETQYF. The DNA of the CDR3 is TGTGCCAGTAGTATGCGGAGGGCGTGGGGAACAGAGACCCAGTACTTC.